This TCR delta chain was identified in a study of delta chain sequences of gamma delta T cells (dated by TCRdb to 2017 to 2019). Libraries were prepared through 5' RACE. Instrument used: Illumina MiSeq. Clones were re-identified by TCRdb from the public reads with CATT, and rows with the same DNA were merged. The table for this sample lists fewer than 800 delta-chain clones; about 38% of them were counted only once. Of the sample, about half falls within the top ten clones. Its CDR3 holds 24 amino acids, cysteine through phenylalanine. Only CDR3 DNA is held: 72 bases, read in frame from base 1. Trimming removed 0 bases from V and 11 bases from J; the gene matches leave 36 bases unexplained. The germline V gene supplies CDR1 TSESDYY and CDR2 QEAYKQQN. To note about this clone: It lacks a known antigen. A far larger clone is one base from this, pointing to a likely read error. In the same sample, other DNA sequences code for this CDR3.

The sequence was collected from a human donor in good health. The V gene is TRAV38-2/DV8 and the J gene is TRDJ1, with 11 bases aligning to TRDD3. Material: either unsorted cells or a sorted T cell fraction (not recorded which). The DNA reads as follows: TGTGCTTATAGGAGCGGGTCAAGAGATCCCAACCGATACTGGGGGATATGGACTGGCGGTAAGCTCATCTTT. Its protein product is CAYRSGSRDPNRYWGIWTGGKLIF.